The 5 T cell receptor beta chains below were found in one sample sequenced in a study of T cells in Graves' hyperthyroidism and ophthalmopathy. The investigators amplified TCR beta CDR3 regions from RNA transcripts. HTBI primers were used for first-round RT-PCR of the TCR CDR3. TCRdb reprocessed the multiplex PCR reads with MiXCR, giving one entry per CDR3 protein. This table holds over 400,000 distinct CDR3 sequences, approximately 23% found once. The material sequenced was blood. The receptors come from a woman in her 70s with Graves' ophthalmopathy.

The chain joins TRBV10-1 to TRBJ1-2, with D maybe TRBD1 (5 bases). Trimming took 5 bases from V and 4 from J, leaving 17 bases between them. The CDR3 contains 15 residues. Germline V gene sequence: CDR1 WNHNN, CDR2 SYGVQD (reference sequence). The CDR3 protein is CASSKPGRISYGYTF. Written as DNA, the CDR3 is TGCGCCAGCAGTAAACCGGGACGGATAAGCTATGGCTACACCTTC.

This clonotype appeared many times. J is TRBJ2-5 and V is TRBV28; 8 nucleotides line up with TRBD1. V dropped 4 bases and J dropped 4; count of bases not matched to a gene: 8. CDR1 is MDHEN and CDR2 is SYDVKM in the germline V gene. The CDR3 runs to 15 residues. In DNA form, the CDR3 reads TGTGCCAGCAGTTCGACAGGGGCGGTGGGAGAGACCCAGTACTTC. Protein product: CASSSTGAVGETQYF.

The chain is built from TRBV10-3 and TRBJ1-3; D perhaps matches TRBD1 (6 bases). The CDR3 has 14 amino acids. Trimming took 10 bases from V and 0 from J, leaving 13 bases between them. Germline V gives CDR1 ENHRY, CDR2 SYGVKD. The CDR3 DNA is TGTGCCACCCAGGACAGCCTCTCTGGAAACACCATATATTTT. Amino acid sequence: CATQDSLSGNTIYF.

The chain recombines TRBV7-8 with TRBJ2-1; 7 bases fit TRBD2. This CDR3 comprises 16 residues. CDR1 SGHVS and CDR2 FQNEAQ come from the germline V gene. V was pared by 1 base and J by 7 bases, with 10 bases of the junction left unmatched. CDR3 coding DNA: TGTGCCAGCAGCTTAGAGGCCTGGACTAGAGGTAATGAGCAGTTCTTC. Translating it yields CASSLEAWTRGNEQFF. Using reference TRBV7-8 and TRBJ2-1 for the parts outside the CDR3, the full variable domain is GAGVSQSPRYKVAKRGQDVALRCDPISGHVSLFWYQQALGQGPEFLTYFQNEAQLDKSGLPSDRFFAERPEGSVSTLKIQRTQQEDSAVYLCASSLEAWTRGNEQFFGPGTRLTVL.

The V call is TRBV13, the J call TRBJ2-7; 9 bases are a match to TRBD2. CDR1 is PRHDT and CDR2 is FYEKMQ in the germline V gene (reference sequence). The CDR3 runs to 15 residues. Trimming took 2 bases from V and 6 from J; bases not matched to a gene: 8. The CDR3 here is CASSLTGSSGTEQYF. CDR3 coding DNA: TGTGCCAGCAGCTTAACCGGGTCTAGCGGGACCGAGCAGTACTTC.